This T cell receptor beta chain is from a study of tumor and adjacent non-tumor tissue in lung cancer. Study context: About 4.2 million productive TCRbeta reads were obtained per sample on average. Study-wide results and caveats: Compared with tumor, normal lung showed significantly lower TCR diversity.

With regard to this clonotype: Its antigen is as yet unknown. The germline gene is not matched at one end of the junction; a read error may be the cause.

No cell sorting was done before RNA was extracted from the tissue. More than 3 cm separated this lung sample from the edge of the tumor. Between August and November 2014, newly diagnosed, chemotherapy-naive lung cancer patients underwent thoracic surgery in China. TCRbeta libraries were built with three rounds of nested PCR, modified from ARM-PCR. MiXCR was run by TCRdb on the multiplex PCR reads, yielding one entry per CDR3 protein. The data show more than 55,000 distinct CDR3 sequences, with roughly 60% seen just once and more than 30% held by the top ten. Germline values: CDR1 SGHAT, CDR2 FQNNGV. This CDR3 contains 14 residues.

Sequencing input: distant non-tumor lung tissue. This receptor was identified in a man in his 70s with non-small cell lung cancer. The chain joins TRBV11-2 to TRBJ2-7; D not resolved. In DNA, the CDR3 is TGTGCCAGCAGCTTAGGAGAACGAAACTACGAGCAATACTTC. Residues: CASSLGERNYEQYF.